Listed here are 30 T cell receptor beta chains from one sample, sequenced in a study of T cells after yellow fever vaccination. TCRdb reprocessed the 5' RACE reads via MiXCR and lists one record per CDR3 protein. The sample yields around 250,000 distinct CDR3 sequences, 6.9% seen once. The input for sequencing was CD4+ T cells sorted from PBMCs, taken 15 days after the yellow fever booster vaccination. The receptors stem from a man aged 25-45 years who received the YFV17D yellow fever vaccine.

The chain links TRBV12-3 or TRBV12-4 to TRBJ1-5, with a possible D match to TRBD1 (6 bases). The CDR3 length is 17 residues. Trimming shortened V by 8 bases and J by 4 bases, and 24 bases separated the two germline ends. In DNA form, the CDR3 reads TGTGCCAGCCGCAACGAGGCCCCAGGGGAAGGGAATCAGCCCCAGCATTTT. It is translated as CASRNEAPGEGNQPQHF.

This clonotype appeared a few times. This chain uses TRBV20-1 with TRBJ1-1, with D possibly TRBD1 on 6 matching bases. V was pared by 6 bases and J by 7 bases, with 12 bases between. The germline V gene encodes CDR1 DFQATT and CDR2 SNEGSKA (reference sequence). The CDR3 has 11 residues. CDR3: CSATHRDEAFF. CDR3 sequence (DNA): TGCAGTGCAACCCACAGGGATGAAGCTTTCTTT.

This clonotype was seen more than once but under ten times. This chain uses TRBV12-3 or TRBV12-4 with TRBJ1-6; no clear D gene. V was shortened by 4 bases and J by 9 bases, with 7 bases between the two germline ends. CDR3 length: 12 residues. CDR3 nucleotides: TGTGCCAGCAGTTATTGGGGTTCACCCCTCCACTTT. As protein: CASSYWGSPLHF.

This clonotype occurred many times. The rearrangement joins TRBV5-1 to TRBJ2-3; D is possibly TRBD1 (6 bases). The V gene's germline CDR1 is SGHRS and CDR2 YFSETQ. The CDR3 has 15 amino acids. V lost 0 bases, J lost 3 bases, and 11 bases lay in between. As DNA, the CDR3 is TGCGCCAGCAGCTTGGGGGGGCGGAGGACAGATACGCAGTATTTT. Encoded protein: CASSLGGRRTDTQYF.

This clonotype has more than one count but fewer than ten. The chain employs TRBV5-5 and TRBJ2-6, with D possibly TRBD2 on 5 matching bases. In germline, CDR1 is SGHKS, CDR2 YYEKEE (reference sequence). The CDR3 has 15 residues. The V end lost 2 bases, the J end lost 2 bases, and 8 bases lay between the germline ends. CDR3 protein: CASSFEGTGANVLTF. The CDR3 DNA reads as TGTGCCAGCAGCTTCGAGGGAACTGGGGCCAACGTCCTGACTTTC.

This clonotype was counted a few times. The germline gene is not matched at one end of the junction; a read error may be the cause. This chain links TRBV7-2 with TRBJ2-1; 8 bases fit TRBD2. CDR1 SGHTA and CDR2 FQGNSA come from the germline V gene. This CDR3 comprises 13 residues. The CDR3 is CASSSLFTGGLIF. The CDR3 DNA reads as TGTGCCAGCAGCTCACTCTTCACGGGGGGGCTGATCTTC. Full variable domain (remainder filled in from reference TRBV7-2 and TRBJ2-1): GAGVSQSPSNKVTEKGKDVELRCDPISGHTALYWYRQSLGQGLEFLIYFQGNSAPDKSGLPSDRFSAERTGGSVSTLTIQRTQQEDSAVYLCASSSLFTGGLIFGPGTRLTVL.

The table lists this clonotype with a few counts. The chain joins TRBV7-2 to TRBJ1-1; D is unresolved. This CDR3 region has 15 residues. Germline V gene sequence: CDR1 SGHTA, CDR2 FQGNSA. Trimming took off 4 bases at V and 1 base at J, with 13 bases between the two ends. CDR3 DNA sequence: TGTGCCAGCAGCTCAGCTCCCCATGGGAACACTGAAGCTTTCTTT. It yields the protein CASSSAPHGNTEAFF.

This clonotype has a handful of counts. The gene calls are TRBV9 and TRBJ1-5; D uncertain. Germline CDR1 SGDLS, CDR2 YYNGEE. This CDR3 contains 13 residues. Trimming took off 0 bases at V and 7 bases at J, with 8 bases between the two ends. CDR3 coding DNA: TGTGCCAGCAGCGTAGGGCCGTCGCAGCCCCAGCATTTT. Encoded protein: CASSVGPSQPQHF.

This clonotype was detected ten times or more. The chain couples TRBV5-1 to TRBJ2-1, with 8 bases aligning to TRBD2. The V gene's germline CDR1 is SGHRS and CDR2 YFSETQ. The CDR3 has 15 residues. Losses at the gene ends were 4 bases for V and 3 bases for J; bases not matched to a gene: 6. In DNA, the CDR3 is TGCGCCAGCAGCCGAAGCGGGAGTAACTACAATGAGCAGTTCTTC. As protein: CASSRSGSNYNEQFF.

This clonotype was counted at least ten times. The CDR3 loop is CSARLDEQYF. In DNA, the CDR3 is TGCAGTGCTAGACTGGACGAGCAGTACTTC. The chain joins TRBV20-1 to TRBJ2-7; the D is unclear. This CDR3 has 10 residues. Germline V gene lookup returns CDR1 DFQATT and CDR2 SNEGSKA (reference sequence). Trimming cost V 2 bases and J 5 bases, with 4 bases left between them.

J is TRBJ2-7 and V is TRBV5-1; a weak D match, TRBD1 (6 bases). V was cut by 4 bases and J by 6 bases, with 14 bases left in between. The CDR3 has 13 amino acids. Germline CDR1 is SGHRS and CDR2 is YFSETQ. The CDR3, as DNA: TGCGCCAGCAGCCGGGACAACGGAATCGAGCAGTACTTC. Protein product: CASSRDNGIEQYF.

The sample holds many counts of this clonotype. The chain combines TRBV6-4 with TRBJ2-1; 12 bases agree with TRBD2. Trimming at V came to 5 bases and at J to 3 bases, leaving 2 bases not matched to a gene. CDR3 length equals 15 residues. Germline loops: CDR1 MRHNA, CDR2 SNTAGT. The CDR3 sequence is CASSLAGGHYNEQFF. The CDR3 DNA is TGTGCCAGCAGTCTAGCGGGAGGGCACTACAATGAGCAGTTCTTC.

This clonotype occurred many times. The CDR3 DNA reads TGCGCCAGCAGCCCCTCCGGAGGAGGGACTGAAGCTTTCTTT. Its translation: CASSPSGGGTEAFF. The chain joins TRBV5-1 to TRBJ1-1; no firm D call. Looked up from germline, CDR1 is SGHRS and CDR2 is YFSETQ. Trimming left V 4 bases short and J 5 bases short, with 15 bases between. This CDR3 has 14 amino acids.

This clonotype has more than one count but fewer than ten. This chain uses TRBV20-1 with TRBJ2-5; D is possibly TRBD2 (5 bases). CDR3 size: 16 residues. CDR1 and CDR2 from the germline V gene are DFQATT and SNEGSKA (reference sequence). The V gene lost 0 bases and the J gene lost 7 bases, with 21 bases spanning the gap. DNA of the CDR3: TGCAGTGCTAGAGATCCTCAAGGGCTAGCTCTCGCGACCCAGTACTTC. This encodes CSARDPQGLALATQYF.

This clonotype was seen only a few times. This chain links TRBV7-9 with TRBJ2-1; maybe TRBD2 (5 bases). From germline, CDR1 is SEHNR and CDR2 FQNEAQ (reference sequence). With 2 bases removed from V and 10 bases from J, the gap between germline ends came to 9 bases. There are 12 residues in the CDR3. The CDR3 region has the DNA TGTGCCAGCAGCTTACCGCGCGGGGAGCAGTTCTTC. This translates into CASSLPRGEQFF.

This clonotype appeared a few times. V is TRBV5-6 and J is TRBJ2-1; D not resolved. The CDR3 spans 13 residues. Trimming stripped 0 bases from V and 8 bases from J, with 9 bases between. Germline V lookup: CDR1 SGHDT, CDR2 YYEEEE. CDR3 region: CASSLDQVHEQFF. DNA for the CDR3: TGTGCCAGCAGCTTGGATCAAGTACATGAGCAGTTCTTC.

This chain connects TRBV9 to TRBJ2-7, with 7 positions matching TRBD1. The J segment lost 1 base and the V segment lost 0 bases, leaving 7 bases of the junction unmatched. The CDR3 sequence is 16 residues long. Germline CDR1 reads SGDLS; CDR2 reads YYNGEE. As DNA, the CDR3 is TGTGCCAGCAGCGTAGGTAACAGGGGTCGGTCCTACGAGCAGTACTTC. Translated: CASSVGNRGRSYEQYF.

The sample holds many counts of this clonotype. The chain couples TRBV7-8 to TRBJ2-6, with 9 nucleotides matching TRBD2. With 4 bases clipped from V and 0 bases from J, the junction kept 7 bases outside the gene matches. Germline values: CDR1 SGHVS, CDR2 FQNEAQ. This CDR3 spans 18 amino acids. The chain's CDR3 is CASSSSLAGSSGANVLTF. The CDR3, as DNA: TGTGCCAGCAGCTCTAGTCTAGCGGGAAGCTCTGGGGCCAACGTCCTGACTTTC.

This clonotype was observed many times. The V call is TRBV24-1, the J call TRBJ2-1; the D is unclear. CDR1 is KGHDR, CDR2 SFDVKD, per germline. This CDR3 is built from 13 residues. V lost 1 base to trimming and J lost 11 bases, with 11 bases between them. The CDR3 loop reads CATSDFEEPKQFF. DNA for the CDR3: TGTGCCACCAGTGATTTTGAAGAACCCAAGCAGTTCTTC.

Many counts were recorded for this clonotype. The chain uses TRBV7-2 and TRBJ2-3; D unclear. V was trimmed by 5 bases and J by 0 bases, leaving 12 bases between them. Per germline, CDR1 SGHTA and CDR2 FQGNSA. The CDR3 runs to 15 residues. CDR3 in amino acids: CASSQPGASTDTQYF. In DNA form, the CDR3 reads TGTGCCAGCAGCCAACCGGGTGCTAGCACAGATACGCAGTATTTT.

This clonotype was detected only a few times. V gene TRBV7-2 combines with J gene TRBJ2-1; D gene unclear. From germline, CDR1 is SGHTA and CDR2 FQGNSA. The CDR3 consists of 12 residues. Trimming removed 3 bases at V and 11 bases at J, with 11 bases between. The CDR3 region has the DNA TGTGCCAGCAGCTTCCCCGGATCTAAGCAGTTCTTC. Protein sequence: CASSFPGSKQFF.

This clonotype has more than one count but fewer than ten. V gene TRBV7-2 combines with J gene TRBJ2-5, with TRBD2 as a possible D gene (6 bases). CDR1 and CDR2 (germline): SGHTA, FQGNSA. Trimming left V 0 bases short and J 2 bases short, with 13 bases between. This CDR3 region has 16 residues. Here the CDR3 DNA reads TGTGCCAGCAGCTTAGCCCCTAGCGAGGGGCAAGAGACCCAGTACTTC. Translation gives CASSLAPSEGQETQYF.

This clonotype was counted only a few times. The chain carries TRBV5-1 and TRBJ2-7, with TRBD2 as a possible D gene (6 bases). CDR1 and CDR2 (germline): SGHRS, YFSETQ. The CDR3 loop spans 13 amino acids. Trimming pared 4 bases from V and 6 bases from J, leaving 14 bases between. DNA for the CDR3: TGCGCCAGCAGCCGGCGGGAACAAGGCGAGCAGTACTTC. Amino acid sequence: CASSRREQGEQYF.

This clonotype was seen more than once but under ten times. The chain combines TRBV5-1 with TRBJ2-5, with D possibly being TRBD1 or TRBD2 (7 bases each). Germline-derived CDR1 and CDR2 are SGHRS and YFSETQ. CDR3 length: 15 amino acids. V lost 0 bases, J lost 4 bases, and 13 bases lay in between. Here the CDR3 reads CASSLDRGGGETQYF. For the CDR3, the DNA is TGCGCCAGCAGCTTGGACAGGGGCGGGGGAGAGACCCAGTACTTC.

In this sample, this clonotype turned up many times. J is TRBJ1-2 and V is TRBV4-3, with 9 bases lining up with TRBD1. The J segment lost 9 bases and the V segment lost 3 bases, leaving 14 bases of the junction unmatched. Germline CDR1 is LGHNA and CDR2 is YSLEER. The CDR3 length is 16 residues. This CDR3 reads CASSQTGGGQAKSYTF. CDR3 DNA sequence: TGCGCCAGCAGCCAGACAGGGGGAGGACAGGCAAAGAGCTACACCTTC.

This clonotype has ten or more counts. This chain connects TRBV9 to TRBJ1-6; TRBD1 might be the D (5 bases). The CDR3 sequence is 15 residues long. V lost 3 bases and J lost 9, with 16 bases in between. Germline values: CDR1 SGDLS, CDR2 YYNGEE. CDR3 bases: TGTGCCAGCAGCGCACACCAGGGAAGATCTTCACCCCTCCACTTT. Its translation: CASSAHQGRSSPLHF.

The chain carries TRBV7-2 and TRBJ2-3, with D perhaps being TRBD1 or TRBD2 (5 bases each). The V gene's germline CDR1 is SGHTA and CDR2 FQGNSA. This CDR3 spans 17 amino acids. V was cut by 1 base and J by 1 base, with 15 bases left in between. DNA of the CDR3: TGTGCCAGCAGCTTAGTTGGCCGGGGCTTTCGCACAGATACGCAGTATTTT. Translating it yields CASSLVGRGFRTDTQYF.

The chain couples TRBV7-9 to TRBJ1-4; D is perhaps TRBD1 (6 bases). From germline, CDR1 is SEHNR and CDR2 FQNEAQ (reference sequence). V was trimmed by 0 bases and J by 3 bases, leaving 11 bases between them. The CDR3 contains 16 residues. The CDR3 DNA is TGTGCCAGCAGCTTAGCGTCGAGGGGGTCTAATGAAAAACTGTTTTTT. This encodes CASSLASRGSNEKLFF.

This chain links TRBV28 with TRBJ1-6; a possible D gene is TRBD1 (5 bases). Trimming pared 7 bases from V and 0 bases from J, leaving 10 bases between. CDR3 size: 15 residues. Germline V gene data show CDR1 as MDHEN and CDR2 as SYDVKM. In DNA form, the CDR3 reads TGTGCCAGCATGGCTAGGGGCTCCTATAATTCACCCCTCCACTTT. As protein: CASMARGSYNSPLHF.

This clonotype was observed many times. The DNA of the CDR3 is TGTGCCAGCAGCTCTCGCCTATACAAACTAGCGAGAAAGCCCTACGAGCAGTACTTC. Protein sequence: CASSSRLYKLARKPYEQYF. V is TRBV11-2 and J is TRBJ2-7, with 7 bases identical to TRBD2. The CDR3 is 19 residues long. Germline V lookup: CDR1 SGHAT, CDR2 FQNNGV. The V segment lost 4 bases and the J segment 2 bases; nucleotides outside the gene matches: 20.